This TCR beta chain was documented in a study of blood T cells in healthy people across ages. Together with a sample-barcoded 5' primer, a J-beta primer mix was included in a second PCR lasting 7 to 11 cycles. Individual samples furnished no less than 2.5 million CDR3-containing paired-end reads apiece. TCRdb recomputed calls from the 5' RACE reads with MiXCR, one row per CDR3 protein. The data show some 880,000 distinct CDR3 sequences, with about 37% seen just once and roughly 13% held by the top ten. The CDR3 loop spans 14 amino acids. Germline CDR1 DFQATT, CDR2 SNEGSKA (reference sequence). Total RNA, at least 5.5 micrograms per sample, came from PBMCs. Worth noting for this clonotype: Its antigen is undetermined.

Study-wide findings and caveats: Donors of long life had a larger count of naive CD4+ cells and greater diversity than aged donors.

The sequencing sample was made of blood. This chain uses TRBV20-1 with TRBJ2-5; 13 nucleotides agree with TRBD2. Gene TRBJ2-7 matches the end of the DNA better, so the J call may be wrong. This clonotype was sampled from a young man in good health. The DNA for the CDR3 is TGCAGTGCTCCTACTAGCGGGGGGGCCCTCGAGCAGTACTTC. Protein: CSAPTSGGALEQYF.